One and the same sample provided the 21 T cell receptor beta chains below, sequenced in a study of shared clonotypes between healthy human individuals. TCRdb's copy holds only in-frame clones and misses some; the assay was immunoSEQ multiplex PCR. This sample has 2 million to 2.5 million clones; 93% occur once, and the top ten carry around 0.4%. What was sequenced was naive CD4+ T cells from PBMCs. The subset denotes: CD45RA+ positively selected. The receptors derive from a man in his late teens or twenties in good health. Some clones in this sample may be carry-over from other donors' samples.

This clone appeared a single time. The chain couples TRBV4-1 to TRBJ2-2; 7 bases are shared with TRBD2. Germline V gene sequence: CDR1 MGHRA, CDR2 YSYEKL. The CDR3 length is 17 residues. The V gene end was trimmed by 3 bases and the J gene end by 3 bases; junction bases not matched to a gene: 10. The CDR3 is CASSQVPSGMYTGELFF. The CDR3 coding sequence is TGCGCCAGCAGCCAGGTACCCAGCGGGATGTACACCGGGGAGCTGTTTTTT.

This clone occurred once. The chain couples TRBV11-2 to TRBJ1-3; D gene uncertain. The V end was cut by 5 bases, the J end by 2 bases, with 19 bases between. Germline lookup yields CDR1 SGHAT and CDR2 FQNNGV. The CDR3 runs 17 residues. The DNA of the CDR3 is TGTGCCAGCAGCCTACTCGACCGGGGTACGGCTGGAAACACCATATATTTT. Encoded protein: CASSLLDRGTAGNTIYF.

The J gene is TRBJ2-7, the V gene TRBV28, with D possibly matching TRBD2 (6 bases). Trimming removed 8 bases from V and 1 base from J, with 21 bases in between. This CDR3 region has 16 residues. Germline assignment: CDR1 MDHEN and CDR2 SYDVKM. CDR3 loop: CASRSYWGGSSYEQYF. For the CDR3, the DNA is TGTGCCAGCCGCTCTTATTGGGGAGGCTCTTCCTACGAGCAGTACTTC.

This chain joins TRBV14 and TRBJ2-1; 12 bases are a match to TRBD2. The CDR3 has 17 residues. Germline lookup yields CDR1 SGHDN and CDR2 FVKESK. J was trimmed by 8 bases and V by 2 bases; bases with no gene match: 10. CDR3 in amino acids: CASSQRRLAGVDYEQFF. The DNA of the CDR3 is TGTGCCAGCAGCCAAAGAAGACTAGCGGGAGTGGACTATGAGCAGTTCTTC.

V and J are TRBV19 and TRBJ1-5, with D uncertain. The CDR3 runs 15 residues. The germline V gene has CDR1 LNHDA and CDR2 SQIVND (reference sequence). The germline V and J ends were trimmed by 8 bases and 6 bases, with 20 bases remaining between them. As DNA, the CDR3 is TGTGCCAGTGCCCCCTTGGGTCCTACCGGTCAGCCCCAGCATTTT. This gives the protein CASAPLGPTGQPQHF. Together with reference TRBV19 and TRBJ1-5, the CDR3 gives the full variable domain: DGGITQSPKYLFRKEGQNVTLSCEQNLNHDAMYWYRQDPGQGLRLIYYSQIVNDFQKGDIAEGYSVSREKKESFPLTVTSAQKNPTAFYLCASAPLGPTGQPQHFGDGTRLSIL.

The rearrangement links TRBV7-9 to TRBJ1-1, with no clear D. V lost 3 bases and J 13 bases, leaving 18 bases between the germline ends. The CDR3 runs to 13 residues. Germline V gives CDR1 SEHNR, CDR2 FQNEAQ (reference sequence). In DNA form, the CDR3 reads TGTGCCAGCAGCTTGGGCGGGCCCCGGGTTGATTTCTTT. Amino acid sequence: CASSLGGPRVDFF.

Points on this clone: Different DNA sequences within this sample yield the same CDR3. The chain uses TRBV28 and TRBJ2-7, with D perhaps being TRBD1 or TRBD2 (6 bases each). CDR1 is MDHEN and CDR2 is SYDVKM in the germline V gene. Trimming left V 6 bases short and J 5 bases short, with 14 bases between. CDR3 length: 13 residues. The CDR3 region is CASSLGGFNEQYF. CDR3 DNA sequence: TGTGCCAGCAGCTTAGGGGGGTTCAACGAGCAGTACTTC.

The chain employs TRBV5-1 and TRBJ2-4; TRBD2 matches 9 bases. The ends lost 6 bases at V and 7 bases at J; junction bases unmatched: 8. This CDR3 has 14 residues. Germline CDR1 is SGHRS and CDR2 is YFSETQ. CDR3 protein: CASNPSGIGNIQYF. CDR3 bases: TGCGCCAGCAATCCTAGCGGGATTGGGAACATTCAGTACTTC.

The rearrangement uses TRBV7-2 and TRBJ2-1, with D possibly TRBD2 on 5 matching bases. The CDR3 consists of 16 residues. V lost 5 bases to trimming and J lost 1 base, with 15 bases between them. Germline V gene data show CDR1 as SGHTA and CDR2 as FQGNSA. The CDR3 DNA reads as TGTGCCAGCAGCCAGATGCGGGCGGTTTCCTACAATGAGCAGTTCTTC. Translated: CASSQMRAVSYNEQFF.

This rearrangement joins TRBV4-3 to TRBJ1-1; maybe TRBD1 (5 bases). Trimming took 0 bases from V and 5 from J, leaving 10 bases between them. In germline, CDR1 is LGHNA, CDR2 YSLEER. The CDR3 has 14 amino acids. The CDR3 DNA reads TGCGCCAGCAGCCAAGACAGTCAGGGAACTGAAGCTTTCTTT. Residues: CASSQDSQGTEAFF.

The chain is built from TRBV10-3 and TRBJ1-3; 7 nucleotides agree with TRBD1. The germline CDR1 and CDR2 sequences are ENHRY and SYGVKD. V shed 4 bases and J 7 bases; nucleotides not matched to a gene: 10. The CDR3 has 15 amino acids. CDR3 DNA sequence: TGTGCCATCAGTGGGGCTGGGCAGGGGGTGAACACCATATATTTT. It codes for CAISGAGQGVNTIYF.

V gene TRBV7-2 combines with J gene TRBJ1-5; possibly TRBD1 for D (6 bases). The CDR3 contains 15 residues. V lost 2 bases and J 4 bases, leaving 12 bases between the germline ends. CDR1 is SGHTA and CDR2 is FQGNSA in the germline V gene. The CDR3 reads CASSLMGQVNQPQHF. CDR3 coding DNA: TGTGCCAGCAGCTTAATGGGACAAGTAAATCAGCCCCAGCATTTT. Based on the CDR3 plus reference TRBV7-2 and TRBJ1-5, the full variable domain is GAGVSQSPSNKVTEKGKDVELRCDPISGHTALYWYRQSLGQGLEFLIYFQGNSAPDKSGLPSDRFSAERTGGSVSTLTIQRTQQEDSAVYLCASSLMGQVNQPQHFGDGTRLSIL.

V is TRBV28 and J is TRBJ2-3; 7 bases are a match to TRBD1. Germline trimming cut 7 bases from V and 0 bases from J; bases unmatched to any gene: 4. The germline V gene has CDR1 MDHEN and CDR2 SYDVKM. This CDR3 spans 14 amino acids. The CDR3 sequence is CASTDRVSTDTQYF. The CDR3 bases are TGTGCCAGCACTGACAGGGTGAGCACAGATACGCAGTATTTT.

The chain joins TRBV7-9 to TRBJ2-7, with D perhaps matching TRBD1 (6 bases). Trimming removed 4 bases at V and 0 bases at J, with 13 bases between. This CDR3 is built from 15 residues. Germline V CDR1 and CDR2: SEHNR, FQNEAQ (reference sequence). The CDR3 coding sequence is TGTGCCAGCAGCTCTGACAGGAGGAGCTCCTACGAGCAGTACTTC. It specifies CASSSDRRSSYEQYF.

The chain combines TRBV5-1 with TRBJ2-1; 10 bases line up with TRBD2. The V segment lost 4 bases and the J segment 8 bases; nucleotides outside the gene matches: 9. This CDR3 is 15 amino acids long. Per germline, CDR1 SGHRS and CDR2 YFSETQ. This CDR3 reads CASSPEGTSAHEQFF. CDR3 in DNA: TGCGCCAGCAGCCCGGAGGGGACTAGCGCCCATGAGCAGTTCTTC.

The chain links TRBV30 to TRBJ2-7, with a weak D call TRBD1 (5 bases). Deletions cut 0 bases from V and 6 bases from J, with 9 bases between. In germline, CDR1 is GTSNPN, CDR2 SVGIG (reference sequence). This CDR3 has 12 amino acids. CDR3 sequence: CAWSVRVGEQYF. CDR3 nucleotide sequence: TGTGCCTGGAGTGTCAGGGTCGGCGAGCAGTACTTC.

The CDR3 protein is CATSWDRNTEAFF. The CDR3 DNA is TGTGCCACCAGCTGGGACAGGAACACTGAAGCTTTCTTT. V and J are TRBV15 and TRBJ1-1, with 7 bases matching TRBD1. The CDR3 contains 13 residues. The germline CDR1 and CDR2 sequences are LNHNV and YYDKDF (reference sequence). V lost 5 bases, J lost 1 base, and 1 base stayed unmatched.

The chain employs TRBV7-2 and TRBJ1-2; TRBD1 aligns across 11 bases. Per germline, CDR1 SGHTA and CDR2 FQGNSA. V lost 7 bases, J lost 5 bases, and 6 bases stayed unmatched. The CDR3 extends over 14 amino acids. The CDR3 sequence: CASTLGTGGYGYTF. In nucleotides, the CDR3 is TGTGCCAGCACCCTAGGGACAGGGGGATATGGCTACACCTTC.

The rearrangement uses TRBV2 and TRBJ1-2; the D is unclear. Per germline, CDR1 SNHLY and CDR2 FYNNEI. With 4 bases removed from V and 7 bases from J, the gap between germline ends came to 7 bases. This CDR3 is built from 11 residues. DNA for the CDR3: TGTGCCAGCAGTGTCGCCCGTGGCTACACCTTC. It specifies CASSVARGYTF.

This chain joins TRBV7-3 and TRBJ2-2; D remains unclear. Germline V gene data show CDR1 as SGHTA and CDR2 as FQGTGA. The V and J ends lost 4 bases and 8 bases respectively, with 5 bases between them. The CDR3 extends over 11 amino acids. In nucleotides, the CDR3 is TGTGCCAGCAGCTCCGGAGGGGAGCTGTTTTTT. This encodes CASSSGGELFF.

The chain employs TRBV7-8 and TRBJ2-7, with TRBD1 matching over 7 bases. Germline values: CDR1 SGHVS, CDR2 FQNEAQ. J gave up 13 bases and V 4 bases, and 7 bases lay outside the gene matches. The CDR3 runs 11 residues. CDR3 region: CASSWTGQLYF. CDR3 sequence (DNA): TGTGCCAGCAGCTGGACAGGCCAACTCTACTTC.